A single sample gave rise to the 26 T cell receptor beta chains below, sequenced in a study of blood T cell repertoires in COVID-19 (dated by TCRdb to 2020 to 2022). Receptor amplification or capture employed the immunoSEQ multiplex PCR assay. This is the immuneACCESS table as TCRdb keeps it, with only in-frame sequences that have V and J called. A part of the clones is gone; compared with another copy, unresolved V genes explain less than half, and the rest is unexplained. This sample holds 45,000 to 50,000 clones; 75% to 85% were observed only once. Jointly, the top ten make up roughly 8.2% of the sample. Sequenced material: peripheral blood. These receptors were collected from a man at least 80 years old in a cohort sampled during active COVID-19.

This chain links TRBV19 with TRBJ2-1, with D unresolved. Germline V CDR1 and CDR2: LNHDA, SQIVND (reference sequence). The CDR3 totals 11 residues. Trimming took 5 bases from V and 7 from J, leaving 6 bases between them. The CDR3 reads CASSEWNEQFF. DNA for the CDR3: TGTGCCAGTAGTGAGTGGAATGAGCAGTTCTTC.

The chain combines TRBV28 with TRBJ2-1, with no clear D. V dropped 3 bases and J dropped 5 bases, with 5 bases sitting between them. The CDR3 loop spans 12 amino acids. Germline V gives CDR1 MDHEN, CDR2 SYDVKM. The CDR3 DNA reads as TGTGCCAGCAGTTTGGGCCACAATGAGCAGTTCTTC. This codes for CASSLGHNEQFF.

The chain recombines TRBV7-8 with TRBJ1-6; 8 bases are a match to TRBD1. The CDR3 contains 15 residues. CDR1 and CDR2 (germline): SGHVS, FQNEAQ. V lost 4 bases to trimming and J lost 5 bases; unmatched junction nucleotides: 4. CDR3 bases: TGTGCCAGCAGCTCCACGGGACAGGATAATTCACCCCTCCACTTT. Translated: CASSSTGQDNSPLHF.

This clone was seen a few times. As DNA, the CDR3 is TGTGCCAGCTCGCGGAGCGGGGGGTATCAAAGTCCCAAAAACATTCAGTACTTC. Residues: CASSRSGGYQSPKNIQYF. The chain uses TRBV27 and TRBJ2-4; 9 bases align to TRBD2. V lost 8 bases, J lost 2 bases, and 16 bases stayed unmatched. The CDR3 loop spans 18 amino acids. The germline V gene has CDR1 MNHEY and CDR2 SMNVEV (reference sequence).

Here the CDR3 reads CASSSRDRGTDTQYF. Here the CDR3 DNA reads TGCGCCAGCAGCTCCCGGGACAGGGGAACAGATACGCAGTATTTT. This chain connects TRBV5-1 to TRBJ2-3, with 10 positions matching TRBD1. This CDR3 has 15 amino acids. The V gene end was trimmed by 3 bases and the J gene end by 3 bases; junction bases not matched to a gene: 4. CDR1 SGHRS and CDR2 YFSETQ come from the germline V gene.

The chain employs TRBV19 and TRBJ2-2; D is perhaps TRBD1 (6 bases). There are 16 residues in the CDR3. The V and J ends lost 1 base and 7 bases respectively, with 16 bases between them. Germline CDR1 reads LNHDA; CDR2 reads SQIVND (reference sequence). The CDR3 protein is CASSIGGHRVFGELFF. The CDR3 nucleotides read TGTGCCAGTAGTATAGGGGGACACCGAGTATTCGGGGAGCTGTTTTTT.

This chain connects TRBV6-2 or TRBV6-3 to TRBJ2-7; D is unresolved. Germline V gives CDR1 MNHEY, CDR2 SVGEGT. V lost 5 bases, J lost 6 bases, and 11 bases lay in between. The CDR3 sequence is 12 residues long. CDR3 sequence reads: CASSDRVGEQYF. The CDR3 DNA reads as TGTGCCAGCAGTGACCGGGTGGGCGAGCAGTACTTC.

The J gene is TRBJ2-5, the V gene TRBV9; TRBD1 is a possible D gene (6 bases). The germline V gene encodes CDR1 SGDLS and CDR2 YYNGEE. With 3 bases removed from V and 9 bases from J, the gap between germline ends came to 15 bases. There are 13 residues in the CDR3. Here the CDR3 reads CASSGHRDGAQYF. The CDR3 region has the DNA TGTGCCAGCAGCGGTCACAGGGATGGGGCCCAGTACTTC.

The chain has TRBV5-6 and TRBJ1-1; 7 bases fit TRBD1. The V gene end was trimmed by 4 bases and the J gene end by 1 base; junction bases not matched to a gene: 4. Germline V gives CDR1 SGHDT, CDR2 YYEEEE. The CDR3 covers 14 residues. This CDR3 is CASSRTGQNTEAFF. CDR3 bases: TGTGCCAGCAGCAGGACAGGTCAGAACACTGAAGCTTTCTTT.

The V call is TRBV7-9, the J call TRBJ2-7, with 9 positions matching TRBD2. This CDR3 has 15 residues. Germline loops: CDR1 SEHNR, CDR2 FQNEAQ (reference sequence). Germline trimming cut 2 bases from V and 7 bases from J; bases unmatched to any gene: 9. The CDR3 region has the DNA TGTGCCAGCAGCTTAACGGTAGCGGGAGTTTATGAGCAGTACTTC. Protein sequence: CASSLTVAGVYEQYF.

This chain links TRBV19 with TRBJ2-1; 7 bases fit TRBD2. V shed 7 bases and J 7 bases; nucleotides not matched to a gene: 13. Germline CDR1 and CDR2: LNHDA and SQIVND (reference sequence). The CDR3 runs 15 residues. CDR3 region: CASMPLGAGRNEQFF. CDR3 nucleotides: TGTGCCAGTATGCCTTTAGGCGCCGGGAGGAATGAGCAGTTCTTC.

The CDR3: CSASTPAGAPGEQYF. The CDR3 region has the DNA TGCAGTGCTAGTACGCCAGCGGGGGCCCCTGGCGAGCAGTACTTC. This chain links TRBV20-1 with TRBJ2-7, with 8 bases matching TRBD2. This CDR3 has 15 amino acids. Unmatched junction bases numbered 13, after V lost 3 bases and J lost 6 bases. CDR1 is DFQATT, CDR2 SNEGSKA, per germline (reference sequence).

The chain carries TRBV10-3 and TRBJ1-1, with a possible D match to TRBD1 (6 bases). Trimming took 3 bases from V and 2 from J, leaving 10 bases between them. This CDR3 has 14 residues. CDR1 is ENHRY and CDR2 is SYGVKD in the germline V gene. The CDR3 sequence is CAISDRGRNTEAFF. The CDR3 coding sequence is TGTGCCATCAGTGATAGGGGGAGAAACACTGAAGCTTTCTTT.

A single count supports this clone. The chain couples TRBV4-3 to TRBJ1-2; D is possibly TRBD1 (6 bases). Trimming shortened V by 0 bases and J by 0 bases, and 26 bases separated the two germline ends. This CDR3 is built from 21 residues. Germline CDR1 is LGHNA and CDR2 is YSLEER. CDR3 sequence: CASSQDQMSGTRSPSNYGYTF. DNA of the CDR3: TGCGCCAGCAGCCAAGACCAGATGTCCGGGACAAGGTCCCCGTCTAACTATGGCTACACCTTC.

The chain couples TRBV19 to TRBJ2-1, with D perhaps TRBD2 (6 bases). Germline V gene lookup returns CDR1 LNHDA and CDR2 SQIVND (reference sequence). This CDR3 has 16 residues. V was cut by 5 bases and J by 0 bases, with 14 bases left in between. The CDR3 sequence: CASSHRLVSSYNEQFF. CDR3 nucleotide sequence: TGTGCCAGTAGTCACCGACTAGTGAGCTCCTACAATGAGCAGTTCTTC.

This clone was observed a single time. This sequence joins TRBV7-9 and TRBJ2-1; 13 bases fit TRBD2. The junction had 6 bases not matched to a gene; V was cut back by 2 bases and J by 5 bases. Germline assignment: CDR1 SEHNR and CDR2 FQNEAQ (reference sequence). CDR3 size: 17 residues. CDR3 amino acids: CASSLWGLAGLHNEQFF. As DNA, the CDR3 is TGTGCCAGCAGCTTATGGGGACTAGCGGGGCTTCACAATGAGCAGTTCTTC.

This sequence joins TRBV18 and TRBJ1-5, with TRBD1 matching 10 bases. Germline CDR1 reads KGHSH; CDR2 reads LQKENI. With V trimmed by 3 bases and J by 2 bases, 7 bases remained unmatched. The CDR3 is 17 amino acids. CDR3 loop: CASSPRDRGHGNQPQHF. The CDR3 DNA reads as TGTGCCAGCTCACCCCGGGACAGGGGTCACGGCAATCAGCCCCAGCATTTT.

In this sample, this clone turned up once. The chain employs TRBV28 and TRBJ1-1; D gene unclear. Germline V gene data show CDR1 as MDHEN and CDR2 as SYDVKM. The CDR3 has 13 residues. The V end lost 2 bases, the J end lost 8 bases, and 12 bases lay between the germline ends. The CDR3 spells CASSLTARAEAFF. The CDR3 bases are TGTGCCAGCAGTTTAACGGCGCGGGCAGAAGCTTTCTTT.

The chain joins TRBV9 to TRBJ2-5; the D is unclear. This CDR3 has 13 amino acids. CDR1 is SGDLS, CDR2 YYNGEE, per germline. Trimming removed 0 bases at V and 5 bases at J, with 8 bases between. This CDR3 is CASSVGPVETQYF. In nucleotides, the CDR3 is TGTGCCAGCAGCGTAGGGCCCGTTGAGACCCAGTACTTC.

For the CDR3, the DNA is TGTGCCAGCAGCTTAGGGTTCGGGGATCCACCCCTCCACTTT. This codes for CASSLGFGDPPLHF. The V gene is TRBV7-9, the J gene TRBJ1-6; D unclear. CDR3 length: 14 residues. Trimming took off 1 base at V and 11 bases at J, with 12 bases between the two ends. Germline CDR1 and CDR2: SEHNR and FQNEAQ (reference sequence).

The chain recombines TRBV9 with TRBJ2-7, with 9 bases aligning to TRBD1. Unmatched junction bases numbered 10, after V lost 3 bases and J lost 3 bases. The CDR3 loop spans 16 amino acids. Per germline, CDR1 SGDLS and CDR2 YYNGEE. The DNA of the CDR3 is TGTGCCAGCAGCGCGTCCCCCGGACAGGGGTACTACGAGCAGTACTTC. Protein product: CASSASPGQGYYEQYF.

This clone turned up a few times. The chain has TRBV5-1 and TRBJ1-2; the match to TRBD1 covers 12 bases. The length of the CDR3 is 15 residues. The trim removed 2 bases at V and 2 bases at J, leaving 1 base unmatched. Germline CDR1 and CDR2: SGHRS and YFSETQ. This CDR3 is CASSLGTGGNYGYTF. CDR3 nucleotides: TGCGCCAGCAGCTTAGGGACAGGGGGCAACTATGGCTACACCTTC.

This clone was seen only once. The chain recombines TRBV28 with TRBJ1-3; no definite D call. Germline V gives CDR1 MDHEN, CDR2 SYDVKM. The V and J ends lost 10 bases and 4 bases respectively, with 17 bases between them. This CDR3 has 14 amino acids. The CDR3 reads CATHTNREGNTIYF. CDR3 DNA sequence: TGTGCCACCCACACGAATCGGGAGGGAAACACCATATATTTT.

The V and J genes are TRBV25-1 and TRBJ1-2; no clear D gene. Trimming stripped 7 bases from V and 6 bases from J, with 15 bases between. This CDR3 is 13 amino acids long. From germline, CDR1 is MGHDK and CDR2 SYGVNS. CDR3: CASMARTGNGYTF. The CDR3 DNA reads as TGTGCCAGCATGGCCCGAACGGGGAATGGCTACACCTTC.

The chain uses TRBV7-9 and TRBJ1-2, with 12 bases fitting TRBD1. Germline V gene data show CDR1 as SEHNR and CDR2 as FQNEAQ (reference sequence). The CDR3 spans 15 residues. V lost 4 bases to trimming and J lost 4 bases; unmatched junction nucleotides: 4. For the CDR3, the DNA is TGTGCCAGCAGCTGGGACAGGGGGCTTGGCTATGGCTACACCTTC. Amino acids: CASSWDRGLGYGYTF.

The CDR3 DNA sequence: TGTGCCAGCAGCGCGGGGAGGGTGGGCGAGCAGTACTTC. This gives the protein CASSAGRVGEQYF. The chain combines TRBV5-4 with TRBJ2-7; 7 positions agree with TRBD2. CDR1 and CDR2 from the germline V gene are SGHNT and YYREEE (reference sequence). J gave up 6 bases and V 4 bases, and 7 bases lay outside the gene matches. This CDR3 comprises 13 residues.